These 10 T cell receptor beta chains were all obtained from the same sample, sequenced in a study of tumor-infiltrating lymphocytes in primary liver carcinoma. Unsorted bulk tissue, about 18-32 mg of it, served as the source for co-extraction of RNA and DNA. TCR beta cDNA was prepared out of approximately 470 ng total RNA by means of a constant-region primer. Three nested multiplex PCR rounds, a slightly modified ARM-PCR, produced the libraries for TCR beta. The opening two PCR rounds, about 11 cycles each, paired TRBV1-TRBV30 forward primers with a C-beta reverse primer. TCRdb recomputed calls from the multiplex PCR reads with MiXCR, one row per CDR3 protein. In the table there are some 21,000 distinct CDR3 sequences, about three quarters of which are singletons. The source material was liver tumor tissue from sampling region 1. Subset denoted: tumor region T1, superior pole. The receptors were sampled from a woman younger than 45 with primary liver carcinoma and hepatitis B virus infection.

CDR3 DNA sequence: TGCAGCGTCCTCCTTTCAGCGGAAAAGCAAGCTTTCTTT. It is translated as CSVLLSAEKQAFF. V usage is TRBV29-1 and J usage is TRBJ1-1; no clear D gene. Trimming removed 6 bases at V and 9 bases at J, with 20 bases between. CDR1 is SQVTM, CDR2 ANQGSEA, per germline. The CDR3 contains 13 residues.

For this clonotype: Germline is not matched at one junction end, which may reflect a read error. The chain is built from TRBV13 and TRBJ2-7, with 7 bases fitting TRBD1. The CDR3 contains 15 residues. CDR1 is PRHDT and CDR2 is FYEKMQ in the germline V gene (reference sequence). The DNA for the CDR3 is TGTGCCAGCAGCTCCGGGGAACAGGGGCTCTACGAACAGTACTTC. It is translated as CASSSGEQGLYEQYF.

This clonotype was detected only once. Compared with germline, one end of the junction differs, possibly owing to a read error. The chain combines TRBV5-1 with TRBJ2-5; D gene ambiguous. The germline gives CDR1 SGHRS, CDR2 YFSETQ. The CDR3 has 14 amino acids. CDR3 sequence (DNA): TGCGCCTGCAGCTTTCAGAGAACCCGAGAGACCCAGTACTTC. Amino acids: CACSFQRTRETQYF.

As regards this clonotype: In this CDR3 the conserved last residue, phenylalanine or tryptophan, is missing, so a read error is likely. DNA of the CDR3: TGCAGCGTCGAGACAGTAAGCACTGAAGCTTTCTCT. Protein sequence: CSVETVSTEAFS. The genes are TRBV29-1 and TRBJ1-1; tentative D call: TRBD1 (5 bases). The CDR3 extends over 12 amino acids. V was shortened by 6 bases and J by 4 bases, with 12 bases between the two germline ends. The germline V gene encodes CDR1 SQVTM and CDR2 ANQGSEA.

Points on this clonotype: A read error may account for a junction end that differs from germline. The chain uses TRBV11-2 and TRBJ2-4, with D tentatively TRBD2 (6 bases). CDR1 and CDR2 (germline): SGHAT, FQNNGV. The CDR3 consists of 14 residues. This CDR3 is CPSSLAGPKNIQYF. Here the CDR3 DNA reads TGTCCCAGCAGCTTGGCGGGACCGAAAAACATTCAGTACTTC.

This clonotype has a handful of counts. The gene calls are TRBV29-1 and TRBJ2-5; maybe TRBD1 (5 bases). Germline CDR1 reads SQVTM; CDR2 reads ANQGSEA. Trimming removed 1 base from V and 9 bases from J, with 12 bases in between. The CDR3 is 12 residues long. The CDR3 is CSVEGQGWAQYF. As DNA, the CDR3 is TGCAGCGTTGAAGGGCAGGGCTGGGCCCAGTACTTC.

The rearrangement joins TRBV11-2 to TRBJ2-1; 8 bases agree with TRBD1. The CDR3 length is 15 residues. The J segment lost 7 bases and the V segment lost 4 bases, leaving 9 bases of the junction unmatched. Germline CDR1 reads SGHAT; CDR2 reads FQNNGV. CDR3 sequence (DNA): TGTGCCAGCAGCTATATAGGACAGGGCCAAAATGAGCAGTTCTTC. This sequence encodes CASSYIGQGQNEQFF. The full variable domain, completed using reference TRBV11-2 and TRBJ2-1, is EAGVAQSPRYKIIEKRQSVAFWCNPISGHATLYWYQQILGQGPKLLIQFQNNGVVDDSQLPKDRFSAERLKGVDSTLKIQPAKLEDSAVYLCASSYIGQGQNEQFFGPGTRLTVL.

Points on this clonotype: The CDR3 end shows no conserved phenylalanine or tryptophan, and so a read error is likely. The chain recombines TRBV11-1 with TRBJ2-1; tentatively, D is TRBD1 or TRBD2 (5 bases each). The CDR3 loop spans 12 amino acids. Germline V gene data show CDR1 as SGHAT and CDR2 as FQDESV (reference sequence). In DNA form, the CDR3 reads TGTACCAGCAGCGGAACGGGACGGAGGCAGTTCTTA. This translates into CTSSGTGRRQFL.

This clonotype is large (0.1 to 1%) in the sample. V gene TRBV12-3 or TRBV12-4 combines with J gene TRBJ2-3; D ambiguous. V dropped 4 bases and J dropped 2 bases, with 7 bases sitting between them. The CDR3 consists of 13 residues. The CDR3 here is CASSYQYTDTQYF. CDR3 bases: TGTGCCAGCAGTTATCAGTACACAGATACGCAGTATTTT.

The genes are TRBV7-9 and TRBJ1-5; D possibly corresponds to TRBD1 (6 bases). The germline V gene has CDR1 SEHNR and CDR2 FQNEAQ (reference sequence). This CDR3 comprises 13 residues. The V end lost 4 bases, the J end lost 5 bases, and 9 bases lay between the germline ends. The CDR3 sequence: CASSSTGDQPQHF. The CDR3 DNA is TGTGCCAGCAGCTCGACAGGAGATCAGCCCCAGCATTTT.